The 17 T cell receptor beta chains reported below all come from one sample, sequenced in a study of T-cell memory formation after mild COVID-19. TCRdb re-called the 5' RACE reads through MiXCR, storing one row per CDR3 protein. This table holds tens of thousands of distinct CDR3 sequences, about 14% found once. The sequencing sample was made of PBMCs or a T cell subset sorted from them (not recorded which). The receptors originated from a man younger than 35 who had mild COVID-19 (a few samples of this study predate the infection). Cell type and time point are not known.

This clonotype was counted a few times. Compared with germline, one end of the junction differs, possibly owing to a read error. This rearrangement joins TRBV4-3 to TRBJ2-2; D unresolved. CDR3 length equals 13 residues. CDR1 and CDR2 (germline): LGHNA, YSLEER. The CDR3 reads CASSQDLTAELFF. CDR3 DNA: TGCGCCAGCAGCCAAGATCTAACCGCGGAGCTGTTTTTT.

This clonotype was seen at least ten times. The V gene is TRBV29-1, the J gene TRBJ2-1, with 15 bases aligning to TRBD2. The J segment lost 5 bases and the V segment lost 4 bases, leaving 3 bases of the junction unmatched. The CDR3 is made up of 15 amino acids. CDR1 SQVTM and CDR2 ANQGSEA come from the germline V gene. CDR3 DNA sequence: TGCAGCGTTGGGGGGACTAGCGGGAGGAACAATGAGCAGTTCTTC. This gives the protein CSVGGTSGRNNEQFF.

This clonotype was seen only a few times. The chain uses TRBV29-1 and TRBJ1-1; 7 nucleotides match TRBD1. The CDR3 is 10 residues long. With 7 bases clipped from V and 7 bases from J, the junction kept 3 bases outside the gene matches. Germline CDR1 reads SQVTM; CDR2 reads ANQGSEA. The CDR3 DNA reads TGCAGCGGCTACAGGGGTGAAGCTTTCTTT. This encodes CSGYRGEAFF.

V gene TRBV7-2 combines with J gene TRBJ2-1; TRBD1 agrees at 9 bases. V shed 3 bases, J shed 8 bases, and the junction held 5 bases outside the gene matches. Looked up from germline, CDR1 is SGHTA and CDR2 is FQGNSA. The CDR3 consists of 14 residues. The CDR3 loop reads CASSLGQGFDEQFF. In DNA, the CDR3 is TGTGCCAGCAGCTTGGGACAGGGTTTTGATGAGCAGTTCTTC.

This clonotype was detected a few times. This chain joins TRBV29-1 and TRBJ2-1; the match to TRBD2 covers 11 bases. This CDR3 is built from 14 residues. The V gene's germline CDR1 is SQVTM and CDR2 ANQGSEA. V lost 5 bases, J lost 3 bases, and 3 bases stayed unmatched. CDR3: CSVMTSGVYNEQFF. The CDR3 DNA reads TGCAGCGTTATGACTAGCGGGGTCTACAATGAGCAGTTCTTC.

This clonotype was counted only a few times. The chain combines TRBV6-2 or TRBV6-3 with TRBJ2-3; 8 nucleotides align to TRBD2. Trimming took 7 bases from V and 5 from J; bases not matched to a gene: 11. Germline CDR1 and CDR2: MNHEY and SVGEGT. The CDR3 sequence is 15 residues long. The DNA for the CDR3 is TGTGCCAGCATCCCGCGAGCGGGGGCCATAGATACGCAGTATTTT. Its translation is CASIPRAGAIDTQYF.

The V call is TRBV6-1, the J call TRBJ1-5; 12 positions match TRBD1. Germline V gene sequence: CDR1 MNHNS, CDR2 SASEGT. Losses at the gene ends were 6 bases for V and 4 bases for J; bases not matched to a gene: 7. The CDR3 is 16 amino acids. CDR3 sequence reads: CASSEWDRGRNQPQHF. As DNA, the CDR3 is TGTGCCAGCAGCGAATGGGACAGGGGGCGGAATCAGCCCCAGCATTTT.

This clonotype was detected a few times. The chain employs TRBV19 and TRBJ2-1, with a tentative D call TRBD2 (7 bases). V gave up 6 bases and J gave up 4 bases, with 19 bases separating them. Germline values: CDR1 LNHDA, CDR2 SQIVND (reference sequence). The CDR3 has 16 residues. The CDR3 reads CASRNTGRGVYNEQFF. The CDR3 nucleotides read TGTGCCAGTAGAAACACGGGGAGGGGGGTTTACAATGAGCAGTTCTTC.

This clonotype has more than one count but fewer than ten. The chain carries TRBV7-8 and TRBJ2-1; TRBD2 matches 9 bases. The CDR3 contains 16 residues. Germline CDR1 and CDR2: SGHVS and FQNEAQ. The V gene end was trimmed by 5 bases and the J gene end by 5 bases; junction bases not matched to a gene: 10. As DNA, the CDR3 is TGTGCCAGCAGCCGAAGACCGGGACTAGCCGACAATGAGCAGTTCTTC. Translating gives CASSRRPGLADNEQFF.

J is TRBJ2-7 and V is TRBV30; D is unclear. This CDR3 region has 14 residues. CDR1 GTSNPN and CDR2 SVGIG come from the germline V gene (reference sequence). Trimming left V 0 bases short and J 4 bases short, with 13 bases between. The CDR3 is CAWSVFRLPYEQYF. Written as DNA, the CDR3 is TGTGCCTGGAGTGTATTCCGATTACCATACGAGCAGTACTTC.

This clonotype was detected many times. The chain is built from TRBV6-5 and TRBJ1-6; tentatively, D is TRBD1 (6 bases). The CDR3 length is 15 residues. In germline, CDR1 is MNHEY, CDR2 SVGAGI. Trimming stripped 6 bases from V and 9 bases from J, with 18 bases between. Written as DNA, the CDR3 is TGTGCCAGCAGCCAGTACACAGGGAGATCTTCACCCCTCCACTTT. It translates to CASSQYTGRSSPLHF.

The rearrangement joins TRBV19 to TRBJ2-2; D remains unclear. The CDR3 extends over 13 amino acids. Trimming removed 1 base from V and 6 bases from J, with 6 bases in between. The germline V gene has CDR1 LNHDA and CDR2 SQIVND (reference sequence). The CDR3 nucleotides read TGTGCCAGTAGTATAGGGGTGGCCGGGGAGCTGTTTTTT. Protein: CASSIGVAGELFF.

This chain connects TRBV7-9 to TRBJ2-4, with TRBD2 as a possible D gene (5 bases). The CDR3 runs 15 residues. V was pared by 5 bases and J by 3 bases, with 14 bases between. The germline V gene has CDR1 SEHNR and CDR2 FQNEAQ (reference sequence). In DNA form, the CDR3 reads TGTGCCAGCAGCCGGGAACATGATGGCAAAAACATTCAGTACTTC. Translating gives CASSREHDGKNIQYF.

This clonotype was recorded a few times. CDR3 DNA sequence: TGTGCCAGCAGTCCCAGGAGCCATAGCAATCAGCCCCAGCATTTT. This encodes CASSPRSHSNQPQHF. The chain couples TRBV27 to TRBJ1-5; no definite D call. CDR1 is MNHEY and CDR2 is SMNVEV in the germline V gene (reference sequence). The CDR3 covers 15 residues. Trimming cost V 5 bases and J 0 bases, with 11 bases left between them.

V gene TRBV12-3 or TRBV12-4 combines with J gene TRBJ1-1; D might be TRBD1 (5 bases). V was cut by 4 bases and J by 5 bases, with 8 bases left in between. CDR3 length: 12 amino acids. The CDR3 DNA reads TGTGCCAGCAGTTGGCGGGGGACTGAAGCTTTCTTT. Translated: CASSWRGTEAFF.

This clonotype has just a few counts. J is TRBJ1-1 and V is TRBV19, with D hard to call. Trimming shortened V by 3 bases and J by 1 base, and 6 bases separated the two germline ends. In germline, CDR1 is LNHDA, CDR2 SQIVND (reference sequence). The CDR3 is 13 residues long. CDR3 DNA: TGTGCCAGTAGTATCGGAGAGAACACTGAAGCTTTCTTT. This encodes CASSIGENTEAFF.

V gene TRBV7-9 combines with J gene TRBJ2-2, with 8 positions matching TRBD2. After removal of 2 bases from V and 4 bases from J, the junction contained 3 bases not matched to a gene. This CDR3 has 15 amino acids. CDR1 and CDR2 from the germline V gene are SEHNR and FQNEAQ (reference sequence). The CDR3 region is CASSLLAGPTGELFF. The CDR3 nucleotides read TGTGCCAGCAGCTTATTAGCGGGGCCCACCGGGGAGCTGTTTTTT.